Sequencing of this T cell receptor beta chain was carried out in a study of T-cell memory formation after mild COVID-19. Regarding the study as a whole: Later expanders leaned toward CD4+, whereas clones contracting from day 15 to 85 were balanced CD4/CD8.

Via MiXCR, TCRdb re-called the 5' RACE reads, giving one row per CDR3 protein. The repertoire holds 85,000 to 130,000 distinct CDR3 sequences, with 15% to 20% as singletons. As regards this clonotype: Its specificity is not known.

The receptor was derived from an adult woman who had mild COVID-19 (a few samples of this study predate the infection). Cell type and time point are not known. Sequenced: PBMCs or a T cell subset sorted from them (not recorded which).

The CDR3 loop is CASSPTGIYNQPQHF. The CDR3 DNA sequence: TGTGCCAGCAGCCCGACAGGCATATACAATCAGCCCCAGCATTTT. This rearrangement joins TRBV12-3 or TRBV12-4 to TRBJ1-5, with D tentatively TRBD1 (6 bases). The CDR3 is 15 residues long. V was clipped by 6 bases and J by 3 bases, with 15 bases between them.